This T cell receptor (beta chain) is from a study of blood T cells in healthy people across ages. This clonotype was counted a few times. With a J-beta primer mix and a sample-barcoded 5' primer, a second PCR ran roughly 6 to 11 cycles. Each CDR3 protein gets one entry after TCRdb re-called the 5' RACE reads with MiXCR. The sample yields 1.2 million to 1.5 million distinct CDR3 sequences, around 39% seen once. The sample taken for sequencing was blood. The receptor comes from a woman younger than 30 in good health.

CDR3 protein: CSVGQQPINYGYTF. CDR3 nucleotide sequence: TGCAGCGTTGGACAGCAACCTATTAACTATGGCTACACCTTC. The rearrangement joins TRBV29-1 to TRBJ1-2; a possible D gene is TRBD1 (5 bases). The germline CDR1 and CDR2 sequences are SQVTM and ANQGSEA. The CDR3 runs 14 residues. Between the trimmed V and J ends, which lost 4 bases and 1 base, there was a span of 13 bases.